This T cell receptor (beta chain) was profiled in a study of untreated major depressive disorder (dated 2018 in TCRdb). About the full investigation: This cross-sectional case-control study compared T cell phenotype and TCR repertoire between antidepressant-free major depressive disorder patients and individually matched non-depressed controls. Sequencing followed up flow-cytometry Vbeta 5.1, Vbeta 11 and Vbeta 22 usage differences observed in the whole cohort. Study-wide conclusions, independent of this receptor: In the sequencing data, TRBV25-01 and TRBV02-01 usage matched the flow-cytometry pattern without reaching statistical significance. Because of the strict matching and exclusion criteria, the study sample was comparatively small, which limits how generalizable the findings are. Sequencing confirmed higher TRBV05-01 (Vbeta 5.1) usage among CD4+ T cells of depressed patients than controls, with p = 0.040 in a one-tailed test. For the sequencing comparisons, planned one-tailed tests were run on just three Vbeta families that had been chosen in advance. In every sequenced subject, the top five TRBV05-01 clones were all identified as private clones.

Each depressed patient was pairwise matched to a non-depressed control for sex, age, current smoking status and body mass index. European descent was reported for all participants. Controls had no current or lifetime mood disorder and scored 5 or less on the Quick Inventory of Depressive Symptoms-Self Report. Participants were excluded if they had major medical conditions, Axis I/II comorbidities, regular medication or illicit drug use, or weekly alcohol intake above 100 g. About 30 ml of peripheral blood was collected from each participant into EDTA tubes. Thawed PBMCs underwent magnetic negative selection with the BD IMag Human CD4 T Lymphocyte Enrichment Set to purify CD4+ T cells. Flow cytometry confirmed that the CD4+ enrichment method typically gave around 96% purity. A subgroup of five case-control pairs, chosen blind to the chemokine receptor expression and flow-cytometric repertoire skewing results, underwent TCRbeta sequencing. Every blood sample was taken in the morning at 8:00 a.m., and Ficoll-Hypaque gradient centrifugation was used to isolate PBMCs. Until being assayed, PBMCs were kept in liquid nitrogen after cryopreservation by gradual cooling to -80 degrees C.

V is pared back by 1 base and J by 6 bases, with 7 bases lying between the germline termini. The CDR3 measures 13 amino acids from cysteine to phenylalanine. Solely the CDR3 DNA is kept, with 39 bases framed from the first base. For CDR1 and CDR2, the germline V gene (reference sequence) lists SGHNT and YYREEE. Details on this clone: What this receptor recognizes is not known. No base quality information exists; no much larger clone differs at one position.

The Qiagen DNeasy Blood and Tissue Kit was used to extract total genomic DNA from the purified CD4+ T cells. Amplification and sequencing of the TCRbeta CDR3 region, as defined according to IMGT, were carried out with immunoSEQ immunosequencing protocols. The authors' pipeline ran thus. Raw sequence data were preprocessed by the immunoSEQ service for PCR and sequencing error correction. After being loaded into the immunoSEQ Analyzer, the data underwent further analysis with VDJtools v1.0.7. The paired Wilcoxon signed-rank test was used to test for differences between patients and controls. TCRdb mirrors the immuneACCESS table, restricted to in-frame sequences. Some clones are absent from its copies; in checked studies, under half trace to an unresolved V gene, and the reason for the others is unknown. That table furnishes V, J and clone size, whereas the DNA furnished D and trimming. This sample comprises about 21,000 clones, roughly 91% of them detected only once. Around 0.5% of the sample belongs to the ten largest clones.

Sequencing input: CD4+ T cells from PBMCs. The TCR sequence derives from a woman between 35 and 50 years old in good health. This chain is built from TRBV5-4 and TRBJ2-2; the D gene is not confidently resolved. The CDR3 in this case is CASSLRGPGELFF. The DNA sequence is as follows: TGTGCCAGCAGCTTGCGAGGCCCCGGGGAGCTGTTTTTT.